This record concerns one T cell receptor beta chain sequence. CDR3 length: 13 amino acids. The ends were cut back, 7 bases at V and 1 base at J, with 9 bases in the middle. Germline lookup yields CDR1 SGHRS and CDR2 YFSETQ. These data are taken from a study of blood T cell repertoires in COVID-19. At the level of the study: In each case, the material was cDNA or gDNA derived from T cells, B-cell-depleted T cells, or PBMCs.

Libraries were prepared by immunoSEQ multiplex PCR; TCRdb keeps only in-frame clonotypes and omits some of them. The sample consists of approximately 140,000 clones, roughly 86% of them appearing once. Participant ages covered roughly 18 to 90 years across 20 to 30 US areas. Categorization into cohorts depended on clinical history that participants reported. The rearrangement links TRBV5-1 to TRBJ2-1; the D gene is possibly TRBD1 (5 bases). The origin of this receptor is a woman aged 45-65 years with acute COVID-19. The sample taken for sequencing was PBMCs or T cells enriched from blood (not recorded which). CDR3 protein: CASGQGSYNEQFF. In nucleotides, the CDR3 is TGCGCCAGCGGGCAGGGATCCTACAATGAGCAGTTCTTC.